The source of this T cell receptor (beta chain) is a study of neoadjuvant anti-PD-1 for oral cavity cancer. The CDR3 extends over 15 amino acids. V shed 6 bases and J 5 bases; nucleotides not matched to a gene: 8. Germline values: CDR1 ENHRY, CDR2 SYGVKD. TCRdb keeps only in-frame clones here, not all; method: immunoSEQ multiplex PCR. The table includes over 11,000 clones, just under 75% detected once. Stated time point: after neoadjuvant nivolumab, at surgical resection. The V and J genes are TRBV10-3 and TRBJ2-1; 9 bases align to TRBD2. This material consisted of PBMCs, taken after nivolumab (anti-PD-1) treatment. This receptor was obtained from a person aged 40 to 85 with oral cavity squamous cell carcinoma. The DNA of the CDR3 is TGTGCCATCAGCAATAGCGGGAGATCCAACAATGAGCAGTTCTTC. It translates to CAISNSGRSNNEQFF.